The next 21 T cell receptor beta chains were all read from a single sample in a study of blood T cell repertoires in COVID-19 (dated by TCRdb to between 2020 and 2021). The method was the immunoSEQ multiplex PCR assay. The table comes from immuneACCESS by way of TCRdb, which keeps in-frame sequences with V and J called. Part of the clones is missing from these tables; in studies checked, under half for an unresolved V gene and the rest for unknown reasons. The sample includes around 310,000 clones, with around 87% observed a single time. The ten largest account for roughly 1% of the sample. Input material: peripheral blood. The receptors were gathered from a woman aged 40 to 55 with COVID-19, enrolled during active disease.

The V gene is TRBV5-1, the J gene TRBJ1-5, with a possible D match to TRBD1 (5 bases). Germline CDR1 and CDR2: SGHRS and YFSETQ. This CDR3 comprises 16 residues. The V gene lost 0 bases and the J gene lost 5 bases, with 15 bases spanning the gap. The CDR3 region is CASSLAGISGDQPQHF. DNA for the CDR3: TGCGCCAGCAGCTTGGCCGGGATTTCGGGGGATCAGCCCCAGCATTTT.

The chain recombines TRBV5-8 with TRBJ2-7; D is possibly TRBD1 (6 bases). Germline V lookup: CDR1 SGHTS, CDR2 YDEGEE. V gave up 0 bases and J gave up 5 bases, with 18 bases separating them. This CDR3 has 16 residues. The CDR3 sequence: CASSLGKLQGIDEQYF. The CDR3 DNA reads as TGTGCCAGCAGCTTGGGGAAGCTACAGGGAATCGACGAGCAGTACTTC.

This clone was counted a few times. The rearrangement links TRBV9 to TRBJ2-1, with 7 positions matching TRBD2. CDR1 is SGDLS, CDR2 YYNGEE, per germline. This CDR3 has 15 amino acids. The J segment lost 1 base and the V segment lost 4 bases, leaving 5 bases of the junction unmatched. In nucleotides, the CDR3 is TGTGCCAGCAGCCCGCGGGAGAAGTCCTACAATGAGCAGTTCTTC. As protein: CASSPREKSYNEQFF. Variable domain in full (rest from reference TRBV9 and TRBJ2-1): DSGVTQTPKHLITATGQRVTLRCSPRSGDLSVYWYQQSLDQGLQFLIQYYNGEERAKGNILERFSAQQFPDLHSELNLSSLELGDSALYFCASSPREKSYNEQFFGPGTRLTVL.

The gene calls are TRBV9 and TRBJ2-1, with 15 positions matching TRBD2. The CDR3 covers 17 residues. CDR1 and CDR2 (germline): SGDLS, YYNGEE. The V gene end was trimmed by 3 bases and the J gene end by 8 bases; junction bases not matched to a gene: 9. The CDR3 spells CASSAAPGLAGGHEQFF. The CDR3, as DNA: TGTGCCAGCAGCGCCGCCCCGGGACTAGCGGGAGGACATGAGCAGTTCTTC.

This clone came up a few times. This chain uses TRBV9 with TRBJ1-4; D is unclear. The CDR3 length is 13 residues. Trimming removed 4 bases from V and 0 bases from J, with 4 bases in between. Germline V lookup: CDR1 SGDLS, CDR2 YYNGEE. The CDR3 region is CASSPSTNEKLFF. DNA of the CDR3: TGTGCCAGCAGCCCATCAACTAATGAAAAACTGTTTTTT.

V gene TRBV5-1 combines with J gene TRBJ2-2; no firm D call. CDR3 size: 13 residues. With 0 bases removed from V and 4 bases from J, the gap between germline ends came to 4 bases. In germline, CDR1 is SGHRS, CDR2 YFSETQ. CDR3 in amino acids: CASSLGSTGELFF. The CDR3, as DNA: TGCGCCAGCAGCTTGGGTAGCACCGGGGAGCTGTTTTTT.

The chain carries TRBV29-1 and TRBJ2-3; the match to TRBD1 covers 10 bases. The CDR3 runs to 13 residues. Germline values: CDR1 SQVTM, CDR2 ANQGSEA. The V segment lost 6 bases and the J segment 1 base; nucleotides outside the gene matches: 1. The CDR3 loop is CSVGTGGTDTQYF. In DNA form, the CDR3 reads TGCAGCGTGGGGACAGGGGGCACAGATACGCAGTATTTT.

This rearrangement joins TRBV27 to TRBJ1-6; a possible D gene is TRBD1 (6 bases). Trimming stripped 2 bases from V and 4 bases from J, with 12 bases between. CDR1 and CDR2 (germline): MNHEY, SMNVEV (reference sequence). The CDR3 is 16 amino acids. The CDR3, as DNA: TGTGCCAGCAGTTTAGGCGGGCAGGGGTATAATTCACCCCTCCACTTT. This gives the protein CASSLGGQGYNSPLHF.

This chain uses TRBV3-1 (or the pseudogene TRBV3-2) with TRBJ1-1, with D perhaps matching TRBD1 (5 bases). V gave up 0 bases and J gave up 12 bases, with 14 bases separating them. CDR3 size: 13 residues. Germline V gene data show CDR1 as LGHDT and CDR2 as YNNKEL (reference sequence). CDR3 sequence (DNA): TGTGCCAGCAGCCAAGATAGATCGGCAGGGTCTTTCTTT. Translating gives CASSQDRSAGSFF.

This chain connects TRBV19 to TRBJ2-3, with 11 bases matching TRBD2. The ends lost 9 bases at V and 1 base at J; junction bases unmatched: 3. The CDR3 is 14 amino acids. From germline, CDR1 is LNHDA and CDR2 SQIVND (reference sequence). The CDR3 here is CASKTSGGTDTQYF. CDR3 DNA sequence: TGTGCCAGCAAGACTAGCGGGGGCACAGATACGCAGTATTTT.

This chain links TRBV18 with TRBJ2-7; possible D gene TRBD1, 8 bases. Germline CDR1 is KGHSH and CDR2 is LQKENI. Trimming removed 3 bases from V and 12 bases from J, with 15 bases in between. This CDR3 is built from 12 residues. This chain's CDR3 is CASSPLDREGYF. CDR3 sequence (DNA): TGTGCCAGCTCACCGCTGGACAGGGAGGGGTACTTC.

This chain connects TRBV6-4 to TRBJ1-5, with D possibly being TRBD1 (6 bases). CDR3 length: 17 residues. Trimming cost V 6 bases and J 2 bases, with 20 bases left between them. The germline V gene has CDR1 MRHNA and CDR2 SNTAGT. In DNA form, the CDR3 reads TGTGCCAGCAGCGACGCCCACCCAGGGGTGGGCAATCAGCCCCAGCATTTT. This gives the protein CASSDAHPGVGNQPQHF.

This chain joins TRBV11-2 and TRBJ2-3; 7 bases align to TRBD1. Germline-derived CDR1 and CDR2 are SGHAT and FQNNGV. J lost 2 bases, V lost 8 bases, and 10 bases had no gene match. CDR3 length: 15 amino acids. DNA for the CDR3: TGTGCCAGCGCCAGACAGGGAACGATCACAGATACGCAGTATTTT. Residues: CASARQGTITDTQYF. The full variable domain, with the rest looked up from reference TRBV11-2 and TRBJ2-3, is EAGVAQSPRYKIIEKRQSVAFWCNPISGHATLYWYQQILGQGPKLLIQFQNNGVVDDSQLPKDRFSAERLKGVDSTLKIQPAKLEDSAVYLCASARQGTITDTQYFGPGTRLTVL.

The rearrangement joins TRBV12-3 or TRBV12-4 to TRBJ1-5; D gene ambiguous. V shed 6 bases and J shed 1 base, with 7 bases lying between them. The CDR3 spans 13 residues. Here the CDR3 reads CASRQKSNQPQHF. The CDR3 bases are TGTGCCAGCAGGCAGAAGAGCAATCAGCCCCAGCATTTT.

The gene calls are TRBV12-5 and TRBJ1-2; the match to TRBD1 covers 9 bases. From germline, CDR1 is LGHNT and CDR2 FRNRAP. CDR3 length equals 16 residues. The V segment lost 2 bases and the J segment 4 bases; nucleotides outside the gene matches: 8. CDR3 residues: CASGLSQGAVGYGYTF. As DNA, the CDR3 is TGTGCTAGTGGTTTGTCACAGGGGGCGGTCGGCTATGGCTACACCTTC.

J is TRBJ2-2 and V is TRBV6-2 or TRBV6-3; D ambiguous. CDR3 length: 16 residues. Germline V lookup: CDR1 MNHEY, CDR2 SVGEGT. V was trimmed by 2 bases and J by 0 bases, leaving 10 bases between them. The CDR3 reads CASSYNRAANTGELFF. The DNA of the CDR3 is TGTGCCAGCAGTTACAACAGAGCCGCGAACACCGGGGAGCTGTTTTTT.

This chain connects TRBV7-9 to TRBJ1-2; D unresolved. The CDR3 sequence is 12 residues long. V lost 8 bases to trimming and J lost 9 bases, with 16 bases between them. Germline V gene lookup returns CDR1 SEHNR and CDR2 FQNEAQ (reference sequence). This chain's CDR3 is CASSSSYSSYTF. The DNA for the CDR3 is TGTGCCAGCTCCTCGTCCTACAGTAGCTACACCTTC.

J is TRBJ2-3 and V is TRBV5-1; D remains unclear. V shed 0 bases and J shed 5 bases, with 4 bases lying between them. The CDR3 is 12 residues long. Germline values: CDR1 SGHRS, CDR2 YFSETQ. Here the CDR3 reads CASSLVIDTQYF. Here the CDR3 DNA reads TGCGCCAGCAGCTTGGTCATAGATACGCAGTATTTT.

This chain links TRBV27 with TRBJ1-1; D uncertain. The CDR3 spans 15 residues. V gave up 3 bases and J gave up 1 base, with 12 bases separating them. Germline CDR1 is MNHEY and CDR2 is SMNVEV (reference sequence). Here the CDR3 DNA reads TGTGCCAGCAGTTTCCTGGGAGTGGGGAACACTGAAGCTTTCTTT. Its protein product is CASSFLGVGNTEAFF.

V gene TRBV12-3 or TRBV12-4 combines with J gene TRBJ2-7; a weak D match, TRBD2 (6 bases). The CDR3 length is 13 residues. The V end was cut by 10 bases, the J end by 9 bases, with 22 bases between. CDR3 sequence: CATRPGGVWVQYF. In DNA, the CDR3 is TGTGCCACCCGCCCCGGGGGAGTGTGGGTGCAGTACTTC.

The chain couples TRBV7-9 to TRBJ2-3; D not resolved. Trimming took 8 bases from V and 5 from J, leaving 8 bases between them. Germline V CDR1 and CDR2: SEHNR, FQNEAQ (reference sequence). CDR3 length: 11 amino acids. Written as DNA, the CDR3 is TGTGCCAGCGCAAAGAGAGATACGCAGTATTTT. It specifies CASAKRDTQYF.